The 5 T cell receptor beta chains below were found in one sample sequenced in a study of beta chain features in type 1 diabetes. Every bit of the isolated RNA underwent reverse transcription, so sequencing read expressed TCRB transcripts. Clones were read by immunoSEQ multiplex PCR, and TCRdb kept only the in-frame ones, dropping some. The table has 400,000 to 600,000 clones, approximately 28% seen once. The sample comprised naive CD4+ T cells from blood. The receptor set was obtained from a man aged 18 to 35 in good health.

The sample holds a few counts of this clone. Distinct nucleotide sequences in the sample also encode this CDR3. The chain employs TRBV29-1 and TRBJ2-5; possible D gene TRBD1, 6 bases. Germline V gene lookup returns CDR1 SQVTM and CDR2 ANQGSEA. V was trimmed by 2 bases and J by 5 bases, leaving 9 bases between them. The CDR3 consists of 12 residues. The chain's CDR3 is CSVESGAETQYF. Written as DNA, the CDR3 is TGCAGCGTTGAATCAGGGGCCGAGACCCAGTACTTC.

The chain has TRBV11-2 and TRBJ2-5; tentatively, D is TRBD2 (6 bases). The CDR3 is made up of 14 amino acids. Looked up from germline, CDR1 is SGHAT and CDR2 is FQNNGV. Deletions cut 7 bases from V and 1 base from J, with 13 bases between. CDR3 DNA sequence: TGTGCCAGCACCGCGGGATCGTTCCAAGAGACCCAGTACTTC. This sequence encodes CASTAGSFQETQYF.

The CDR3 protein is CASSEGLSGYEQYF. The CDR3 DNA sequence: TGTGCCAGCAGCGAGGGGTTGTCAGGTTACGAGCAGTACTTC. The rearrangement links TRBV9 to TRBJ2-7; tentatively, D is TRBD1 (5 bases). V was shortened by 3 bases and J by 4 bases, with 14 bases between the two germline ends. Germline V gives CDR1 SGDLS, CDR2 YYNGEE. The CDR3 has 14 residues.

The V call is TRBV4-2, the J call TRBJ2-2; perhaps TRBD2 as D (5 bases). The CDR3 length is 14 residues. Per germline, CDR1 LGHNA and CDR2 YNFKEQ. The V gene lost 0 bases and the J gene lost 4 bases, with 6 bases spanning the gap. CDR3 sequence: CASSQDEGTGELFF. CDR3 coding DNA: TGTGCCAGCAGCCAAGATGAGGGCACCGGGGAGCTGTTTTTT.

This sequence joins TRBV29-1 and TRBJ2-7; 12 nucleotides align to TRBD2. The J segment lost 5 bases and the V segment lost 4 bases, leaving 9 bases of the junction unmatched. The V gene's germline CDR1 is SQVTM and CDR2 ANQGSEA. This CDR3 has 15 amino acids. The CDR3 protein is CSVAPSGRAVNEQYF. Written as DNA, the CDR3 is TGCAGCGTTGCGCCTAGCGGGAGGGCCGTCAACGAGCAGTACTTC.